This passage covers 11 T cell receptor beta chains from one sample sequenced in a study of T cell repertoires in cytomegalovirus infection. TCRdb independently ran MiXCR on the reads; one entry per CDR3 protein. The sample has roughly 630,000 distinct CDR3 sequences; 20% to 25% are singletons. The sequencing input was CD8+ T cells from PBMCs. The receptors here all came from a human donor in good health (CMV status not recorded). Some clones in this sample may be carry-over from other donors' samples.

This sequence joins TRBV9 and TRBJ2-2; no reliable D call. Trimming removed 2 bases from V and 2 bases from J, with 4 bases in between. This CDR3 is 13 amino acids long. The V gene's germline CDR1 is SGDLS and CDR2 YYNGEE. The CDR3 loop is CASSVFNTGELFF. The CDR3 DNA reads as TGTGCCAGCAGCGTTTTCAACACCGGGGAGCTGTTTTTT.

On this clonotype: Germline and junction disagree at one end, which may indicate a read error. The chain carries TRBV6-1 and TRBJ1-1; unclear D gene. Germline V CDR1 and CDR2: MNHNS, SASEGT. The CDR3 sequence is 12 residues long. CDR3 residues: CASRGQNPEAFF. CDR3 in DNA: TGTGCCAGCAGGGGTCAGAACCCTGAAGCTTTCTTT.

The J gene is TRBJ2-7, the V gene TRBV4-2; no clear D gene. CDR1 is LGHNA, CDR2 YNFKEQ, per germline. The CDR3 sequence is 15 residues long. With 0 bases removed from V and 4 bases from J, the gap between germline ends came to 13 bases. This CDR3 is CASSQDLGSLYEQYF. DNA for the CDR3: TGTGCCAGCAGCCAAGATCTGGGCAGCTTATACGAGCAGTACTTC.

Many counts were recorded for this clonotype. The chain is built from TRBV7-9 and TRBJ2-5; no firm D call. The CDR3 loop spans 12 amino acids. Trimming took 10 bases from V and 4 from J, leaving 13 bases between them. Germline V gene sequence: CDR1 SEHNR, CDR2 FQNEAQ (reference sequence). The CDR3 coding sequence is TGTGCCACCACCGATATCCGAGAGACCCAGTACTTC. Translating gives CATTDIRETQYF.

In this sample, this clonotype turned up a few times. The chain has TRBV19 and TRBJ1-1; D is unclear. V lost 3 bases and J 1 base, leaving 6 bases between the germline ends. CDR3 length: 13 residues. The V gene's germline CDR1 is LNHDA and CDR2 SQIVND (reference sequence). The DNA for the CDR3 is TGTGCCAGTAGTATCTGGGCGAACACTGAAGCTTTCTTT. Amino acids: CASSIWANTEAFF.

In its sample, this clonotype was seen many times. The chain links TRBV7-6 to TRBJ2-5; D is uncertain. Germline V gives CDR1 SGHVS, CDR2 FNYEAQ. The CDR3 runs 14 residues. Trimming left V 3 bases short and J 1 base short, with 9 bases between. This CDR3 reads CASSFNSFQETQYF. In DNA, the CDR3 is TGTGCCAGCAGCTTTAATTCCTTCCAAGAGACCCAGTACTTC.

The CDR3 DNA reads TGCAGTGCTAGTGGCCAGGGGGCCGGCTCCGGCAATCAGCCCCAGCATTTT. Protein: CSASGQGAGSGNQPQHF. V gene TRBV20-1 combines with J gene TRBJ1-5, with TRBD1 matching over 8 bases. Per germline, CDR1 DFQATT and CDR2 SNEGSKA (reference sequence). The length of the CDR3 is 17 residues. V was pared by 3 bases and J by 2 bases, with 12 bases of the junction left unmatched.

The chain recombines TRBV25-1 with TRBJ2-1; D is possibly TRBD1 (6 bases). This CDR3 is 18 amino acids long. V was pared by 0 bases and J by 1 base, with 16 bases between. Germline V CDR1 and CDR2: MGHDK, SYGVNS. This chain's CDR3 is CASSEYYSGVSSYNEQFF. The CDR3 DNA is TGTGCCAGCAGTGAATACTACTCAGGGGTGAGTTCCTACAATGAGCAGTTCTTC.

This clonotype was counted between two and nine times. The CDR3 DNA sequence: TGTGCCACCAGCAGAGACCCTGATTACACAGATACGCAGTATTTT. It yields the protein CATSRDPDYTDTQYF. The chain is built from TRBV15 and TRBJ2-3, with D uncertain. The CDR3 loop spans 15 amino acids. Germline V gives CDR1 LNHNV, CDR2 YYDKDF (reference sequence). V lost 0 bases to trimming and J lost 2 bases, with 9 bases between them.

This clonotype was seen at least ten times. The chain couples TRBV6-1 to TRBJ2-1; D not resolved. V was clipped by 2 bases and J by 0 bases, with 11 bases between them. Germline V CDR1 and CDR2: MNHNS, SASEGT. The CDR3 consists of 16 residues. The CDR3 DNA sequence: TGTGCCAGCAGTGAACGGCTAGGTAGCTCCTACAATGAGCAGTTCTTC. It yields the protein CASSERLGSSYNEQFF.

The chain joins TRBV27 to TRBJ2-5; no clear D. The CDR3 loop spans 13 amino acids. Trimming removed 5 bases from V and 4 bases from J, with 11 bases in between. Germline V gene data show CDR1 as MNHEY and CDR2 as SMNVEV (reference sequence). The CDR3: CASSPDSGETQYF. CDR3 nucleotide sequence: TGTGCCAGCAGTCCAGATAGTGGAGAGACCCAGTACTTC.